The clone carrying this T cell receptor beta chain has more than one count but fewer than ten. The sample is drawn from a study of blood T cell repertoires in COVID-19. Method: immunoSEQ multiplex PCR; TCRdb's copy keeps in-frame clones and lacks some. The sample records about 200,000 clones, 80% to 90% being singletons. Germline V gives CDR1 KGHDR, CDR2 SFDVKD. CDR3 length equals 15 residues. The ends lost 4 bases at V and 7 bases at J; junction bases unmatched: 8. What was sequenced was peripheral blood. This chain uses TRBV24-1 with TRBJ1-5; the match to TRBD1 covers 8 bases. The receptor comes from a woman in her forties or fifties with acute or convalescent COVID-19. CDR3 coding DNA: TGTGCCACCAGTGACCGAAGGACAGGGAACCAGCCCCAGCATTTT. Translated, it gives CATSDRRTGNQPQHF.